This T cell receptor (beta chain) comes out of a study of T cell responses to AZD1222 COVID-19 vaccine. Across the whole study: The study pooled second doses at about 4 or about 12 weeks. Study results and limitations: None of the repertoires were sampled until the peak T cell response had passed.

This clone has only a few counts. No antigen is known for it. TCRdb keeps only in-frame clones here, not all; method: immunoSEQ multiplex PCR. In the table there are under 100,000 clones, more than 70% of which are singletons. This CDR3 is 14 amino acids long. V lost 8 bases and J 0 bases, leaving 14 bases between the germline ends. Germline loops: CDR1 GTSNPN, CDR2 SVGIG (reference sequence). The chain recombines TRBV30 with TRBJ1-3; tentatively, D is TRBD1 (6 bases). The material sequenced was peripheral blood, taken on day 0 of AZD1222 vaccination. The source is an adult in good health. Here the CDR3 DNA reads TGTGCCGGACAGAGACTGCCCTCTGGAAACACCATATATTTT. It specifies CAGQRLPSGNTIYF.